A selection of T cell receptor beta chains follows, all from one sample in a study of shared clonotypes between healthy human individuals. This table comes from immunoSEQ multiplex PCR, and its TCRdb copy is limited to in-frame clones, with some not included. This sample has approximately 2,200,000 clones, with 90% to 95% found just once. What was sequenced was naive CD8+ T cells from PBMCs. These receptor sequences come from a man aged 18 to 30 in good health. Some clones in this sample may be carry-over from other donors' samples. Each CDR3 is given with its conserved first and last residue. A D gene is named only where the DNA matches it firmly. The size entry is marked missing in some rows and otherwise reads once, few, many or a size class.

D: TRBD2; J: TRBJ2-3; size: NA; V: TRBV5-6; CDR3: CASSLPGGGRADTQYF; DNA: TGTGCCAGCAGCTTGCCTGGCGGGGGGAGGGCAGATACGCAGTATTTT
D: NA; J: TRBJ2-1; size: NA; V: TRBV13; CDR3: CASSLASGRPHNEQFF; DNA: TGTGCCAGCAGCTTAGCGAGTGGGAGGCCCCACAATGAGCAGTTCTTC
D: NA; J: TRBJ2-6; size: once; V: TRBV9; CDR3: CASSASGTGSGANVLTF; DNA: TGTGCCAGCAGCGCATCCGGGACGGGATCTGGGGCCAACGTCCTGACTTTC
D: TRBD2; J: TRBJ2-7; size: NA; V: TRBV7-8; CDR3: CASSLGLAGAPNYEQYF; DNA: TGTGCCAGCAGCTTAGGACTAGCGGGAGCACCAAACTACGAGCAGTACTTC
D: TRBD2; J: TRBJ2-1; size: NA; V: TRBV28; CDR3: CASSFFSGSSYNEQFF; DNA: TGTGCCAGCAGTTTCTTCAGCGGGAGCTCCTACAATGAGCAGTTCTTC
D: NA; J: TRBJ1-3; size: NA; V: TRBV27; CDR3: CASSSSRGLSGNTIYF; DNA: NA
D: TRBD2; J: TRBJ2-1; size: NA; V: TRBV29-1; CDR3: CSGGLAYNEQFF; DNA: TGCAGCGGCGGACTAGCGTACAATGAGCAGTTCTTC
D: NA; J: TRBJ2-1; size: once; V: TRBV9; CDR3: CASSVGPSSYNEQFF; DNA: TGTGCCAGCAGCGTAGGGCCGAGCTCCTACAATGAGCAGTTCTTC
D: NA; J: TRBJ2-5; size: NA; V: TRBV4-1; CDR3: CASSQERGYETQYF; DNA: TGCGCCAGCAGCCAAGAGAGGGGCTATGAGACCCAGTACTTC
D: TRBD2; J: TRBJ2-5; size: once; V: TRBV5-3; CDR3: CARSPTGTSGETQYF; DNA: TGTGCCAGAAGCCCAACTGGGACTAGCGGAGAGACCCAGTACTTC
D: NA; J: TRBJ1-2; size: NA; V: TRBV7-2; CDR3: CASSWRTNGYTF; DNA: TGTGCCAGCAGCTGGCGGACAAATGGCTACACCTTC
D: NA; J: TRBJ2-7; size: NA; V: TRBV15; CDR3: CATSRQGYEQYF; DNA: TGTGCCACCAGCAGACAGGGCTACGAGCAGTACTTC
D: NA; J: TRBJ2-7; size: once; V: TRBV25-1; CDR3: CASSLRVDEQYF; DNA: TGTGCCAGCAGCTTGCGGGTGGATGAGCAGTACTTC
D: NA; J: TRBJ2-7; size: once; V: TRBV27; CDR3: CASSTRQVVVGYEQYF; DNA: TGTGCCAGCAGTACCAGACAGGTCGTGGTGGGCTACGAGCAGTACTTC
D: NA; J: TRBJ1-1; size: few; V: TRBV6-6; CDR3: CASDGAFF; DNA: TGTGCCAGCGACGGGGCTTTCTTT
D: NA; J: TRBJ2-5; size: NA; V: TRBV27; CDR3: CASRYSKPGGTGQPHQETQYF; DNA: TGTGCCAGCAGATACTCAAAACCGGGAGGGACAGGGCAACCCCATCAAGAGACCCAGTACTTC
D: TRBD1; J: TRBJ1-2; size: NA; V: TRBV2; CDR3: CASSDSRDRGPGGYTF; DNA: TGTGCCAGCAGTGACTCTCGGGACAGGGGGCCCGGTGGCTACACCTTC
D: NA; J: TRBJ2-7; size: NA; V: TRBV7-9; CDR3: CASSLARGNEQYF; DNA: TGTGCCAGCAGCCTCGCGCGGGGTAACGAGCAGTACTTC
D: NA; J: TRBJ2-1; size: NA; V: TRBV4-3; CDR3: CASSGVTGRNEQFF; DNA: TGCGCCAGCAGCGGGGTAACGGGTAGGAATGAGCAGTTCTTC
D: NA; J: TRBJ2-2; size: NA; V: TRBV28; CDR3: CASNPPTGQGRTGELFF; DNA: TGTGCCAGCAATCCCCCCACAGGGCAGGGGCGGACCGGGGAGCTGTTTTTT
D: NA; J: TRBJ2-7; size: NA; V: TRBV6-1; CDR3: CASSEGLRGEQYF; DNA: TGTGCCAGCAGTGAAGGTCTTAGAGGCGAGCAGTACTTC
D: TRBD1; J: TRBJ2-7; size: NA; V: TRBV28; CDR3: CASSLFPGQSLRVQYF; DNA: TGTGCCAGCAGTTTATTCCCGGGACAGAGCCTACGTGTGCAGTACTTC
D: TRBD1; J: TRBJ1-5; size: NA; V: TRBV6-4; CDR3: CASRGTGSVGQPQHF; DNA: TGTGCCAGCAGGGGGACAGGGAGCGTTGGTCAGCCCCAGCATTTT
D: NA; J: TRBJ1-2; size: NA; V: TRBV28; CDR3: CASSSRGGAGGYTF; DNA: TGTGCCAGCAGCTCACGCGGGGGAGCCGGTGGCTACACCTTC
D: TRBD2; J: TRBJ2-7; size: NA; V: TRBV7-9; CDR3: CASSLEGGSSYEQYF; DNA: TGTGCCAGCAGCTTAGAGGGCGGGAGTTCCTACGAGCAGTACTTC
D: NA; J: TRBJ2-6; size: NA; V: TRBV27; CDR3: CASSLSSFSGANVLTF; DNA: TGTGCCAGCAGTTTATCGAGCTTCTCGGGGGCCAACGTCCTGACTTTC
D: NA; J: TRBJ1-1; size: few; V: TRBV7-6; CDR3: CASSPGFTEAFF; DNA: TGTGCCAGCAGCCCAGGATTCACTGAAGCTTTCTTT
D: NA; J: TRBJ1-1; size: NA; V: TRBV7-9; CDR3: CASSGGGRGNTEAFF; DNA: TGTGCCAGCAGCGGCGGAGGACGGGGGAACACTGAAGCTTTCTTT
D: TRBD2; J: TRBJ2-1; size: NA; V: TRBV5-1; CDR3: CASSPGTSGRTTYNEQFF; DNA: TGCGCCAGCAGCCCCGGGACTAGCGGGAGGACGACCTACAATGAGCAGTTCTTC
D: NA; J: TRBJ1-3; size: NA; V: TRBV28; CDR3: CASSFGSGAGNTIYF; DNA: TGTGCCAGCAGTTTCGGCTCGGGGGCTGGAAACACCATATATTTT
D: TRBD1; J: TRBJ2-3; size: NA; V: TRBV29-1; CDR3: CSVTYTGVFDTQYF; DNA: TGCAGCGTTACGTATACAGGGGTATTTGATACGCAGTATTTT
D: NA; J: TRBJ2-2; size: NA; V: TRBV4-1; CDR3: CASSQEREAKTGELFF; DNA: TGCGCCAGCAGCCAAGAGAGGGAGGCCAAAACCGGGGAGCTGTTTTTT
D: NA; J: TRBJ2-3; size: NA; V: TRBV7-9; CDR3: CASSSPGAGNTDTQYF; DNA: TGTGCCAGCAGCTCACCTGGGGCGGGAAACACAGATACGCAGTATTTT
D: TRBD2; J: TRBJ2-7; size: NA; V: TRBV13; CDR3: CASSPRGGARVYEQYF; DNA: TGTGCCAGCAGTCCGCGGGGGGGCGCGAGGGTCTACGAGCAGTACTTC
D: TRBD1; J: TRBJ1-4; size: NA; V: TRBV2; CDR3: CASSEWGQGREKLFF; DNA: TGTGCCAGCAGTGAATGGGGACAGGGAAGGGAAAAACTGTTTTTT
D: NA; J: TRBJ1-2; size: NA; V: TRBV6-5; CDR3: CASSGWGADGYTF; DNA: TGTGCCAGCAGTGGGTGGGGCGCGGATGGCTACACCTTC
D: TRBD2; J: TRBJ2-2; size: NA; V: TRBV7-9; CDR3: CASSSGLAGLPTGELFF; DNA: TGTGCCAGCAGCTCCGGACTAGCGGGACTACCCACCGGGGAGCTGTTTTTT
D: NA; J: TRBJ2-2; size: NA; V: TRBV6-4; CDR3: CASSQGPNTGELFF; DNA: TGTGCCAGCAGCCAGGGACCGAACACCGGGGAGCTGTTTTTT
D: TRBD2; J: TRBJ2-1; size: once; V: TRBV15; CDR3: CATSRSASGMNWEQFF; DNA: TGTGCCACCAGCAGATCGGCAAGCGGGATGAACTGGGAGCAGTTCTTC
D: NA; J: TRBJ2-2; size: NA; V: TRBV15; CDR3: CATSDRSGTGELFF; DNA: TGTGCCACCAGCGACCGATCGGGAACCGGGGAGCTGTTTTTT
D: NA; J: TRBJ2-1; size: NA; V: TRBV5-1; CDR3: CASSLSPNEQFF; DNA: TGCGCCAGCAGCTTAAGTCCAAATGAGCAGTTCTTC
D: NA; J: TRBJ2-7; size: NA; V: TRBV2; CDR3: CASSEDILFSEQYF; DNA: TGTGCCAGCAGTGAGGACATATTATTTTCCGAGCAGTACTTC
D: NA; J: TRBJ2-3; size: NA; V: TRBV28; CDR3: CASKGSDTQYF; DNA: TGTGCCAGCAAGGGGTCAGATACGCAGTATTTT
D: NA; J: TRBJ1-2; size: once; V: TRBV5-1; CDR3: CASSLAPAVQEFPYGYTF; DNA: TGCGCCAGCAGCTTGGCCCCAGCTGTACAGGAGTTCCCCTATGGCTACACCTTC
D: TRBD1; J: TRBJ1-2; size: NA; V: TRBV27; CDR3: CASSFLRTGHTNYGYTF; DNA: TGTGCCAGCAGTTTTCTCAGGACAGGTCACACTAACTATGGCTACACCTTC
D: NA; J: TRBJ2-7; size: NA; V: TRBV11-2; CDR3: CASGYEQYF; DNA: TGTGCCAGCGGCTACGAGCAGTACTTC